The clone carrying this T cell receptor (beta chain) has at least ten counts. Its matching antigen is unknown. This specimen comes from a study of T cells in Graves' hyperthyroidism and ophthalmopathy. Across the whole study: The authors collected peripheral blood at initial diagnosis, before any treatment.

Uncontrolled infection, other autoimmune disease, pregnancy and lactation each barred patients from inclusion. The study based diagnoses on clinical symptoms, serum thyroxine and TRAb, thyroid ultrasound and orbital computed tomography. Regarding the study as a whole: Ophthalmopathy prediction by the model preceded onset by a median about 6 months.

This CDR3 contains 15 residues. Germline values: CDR1 MDHEN, CDR2 SYDVKM. Trimming removed 7 bases from V and 0 bases from J, with 13 bases in between. Template material for amplifying TCR beta CDR3 regions consisted of RNA transcripts. The primer set for the first-round RT-PCR of the TCR CDR3 was HTBI. MiXCR, applied by TCRdb to the multiplex PCR reads, yields one record per CDR3 protein. The data show 650,000 to 750,000 distinct CDR3 sequences, roughly 15% seen once. The chain employs TRBV28 and TRBJ1-5, with D uncertain. The sample comprised blood. The source of this sequence is a woman between 18 and 29 years old with Graves' hyperthyroidism. The CDR3 sequence is CASTKDGYSNQPQHF. The CDR3 nucleotides are TGTGCCAGCACCAAGGACGGTTATAGCAATCAGCCCCAGCATTTT.